This T cell receptor beta chain was documented in a study of molecular identifiers for immune sequencing clone quantification. Regarding this clonotype: Antigen: not known.

Listed TCR primers and previously described methods were used for bulk TCR libraries. A single record per CDR3 protein comes from TCRdb applying MiXCR to the PCR reads. The sample has about 500,000 distinct CDR3 sequences, around 23% seen once. Study-wide results and caveats: Underestimated sizes of highly expanded clones could result from identical TCR molecules that share a barcode. Clones of above 20 RNA copies carried over 97% of effector molecules; in naive cells they carried under 1%.

Looked up from germline, CDR1 is MNHEY and CDR2 is SVGEGT. This CDR3 region has 14 residues. The ends were cut back, 8 bases at V and 0 bases at J, with 11 bases in the middle. The chain has TRBV6-2 or TRBV6-3 and TRBJ1-5, with D perhaps matching TRBD1 (5 bases). This sequence originates from a human donor in good health. Some libraries in this study had Jurkat cell RNA spiked in. Sequencing was done on a sample of naive CD8+ T cells from blood, with Jurkat cell RNA spiked in. As to subset: FACS-sorted CD8+CD4-CCR7+CD45RA+ naive T cells. CDR3 DNA: TGTGCCAGCGGTGAGGACACTAGCAATCAGCCCCAGCATTTT. Its translation: CASGEDTSNQPQHF.